This TCR beta chain was obtained from a study of cytomegalovirus exposure and HLA in healthy donors. The PCR was carried out with 60 Vbeta primers and 13 Jbeta primers. Clones were read by immunoSEQ multiplex PCR, and TCRdb kept only the in-frame ones, dropping some. The sample contains about 110,000 clones, over 60% of which appear only once. Sequenced sample: PBMCs. The TCR comes from a woman aged 55 to 70 in good health and CMV-seropositive.

The CDR3 region has the DNA TGTGCCAGCTCACTTCTACAGGGAAATGGGGAGACCCAGTACTTC. It translates to CASSLLQGNGETQYF. The V and J genes are TRBV18 and TRBJ2-5; the D gene is possibly TRBD1 (6 bases). Germline-derived CDR1 and CDR2 are KGHSH and LQKENI. CDR3 size: 15 residues. Trimming pared 4 bases from V and 5 bases from J, leaving 17 bases between.